This is a list of T cell receptor beta chains from one sample in a study of T cells in Graves' hyperthyroidism and ophthalmopathy. One entry per CDR3 protein results from TCRdb running MiXCR on the multiplex PCR reads. The sample contains under 250,000 distinct CDR3 sequences, 24% of which appear only once. Sequenced: blood. The receptor source for this set is a woman between 40 and 55 years old with Graves' ophthalmopathy. CDR3s leave out the opening cysteine and the closing phenylalanine or tryptophan. D genes are given only for firm matches. Some rows have no size entry. The others give once, few or many, or a class for an expanded clone.

cdr3_aa | clone_size | d_call | v_call
ASSPGIAYEQY | few | NA | TRBV3-1
ASSLVFGAGGELY | NA | NA | TRBV5-1
ASSIEGPSGRTNTGELF | many | TRBD2 | TRBV19
ASSFSGSRVPDGYT | many | NA | TRBV11-2
ASSVNPGPDANTGELF | many | NA | TRBV9
ASRSGQRFQRQY | many | TRBD1 | TRBV6-1
ASNDRGATEAF | NA | TRBD1 | TRBV6-1
ASSWDGANYGYT | NA | NA | TRBV5-1
SARGGGTIYEQYFGPGTEAF | NA | NA | TRBV20-1
ASSQTSGRNNYEQY | many | TRBD2 | TRBV11-1
ASSSIAGGPWDTQY | many | TRBD2 | TRBV9
AWYTRADGYT | many | NA | TRBV30
SALRWGTTDTQY | NA | NA | TRBV20-1
SATGLTASYEQY | many | NA | TRBV20-1
ASRTSGQGGSGELF | NA | TRBD1 | TRBV6-1
ASSPRTGERQY | many | TRBD1 | TRBV7-2
ASRPGGTGELF | NA | NA | TRBV19
ASTIAGETGELF | many | TRBD2 | TRBV11-2